Here is one T cell receptor beta chain with its context. Its matching antigen is unknown. Using viral peptide pools, the ViraFEST assay grew out antigen-specific CD4+ T cells prior to sequencing. The culture ran for 10 days, and then CD4+ T cells were isolated. PCR-confirmed SARS-CoV-2 infection occurred in the person between March and December 2020. Replacing half the medium with IL-2 medium was done on days 3 and 7. This sample is part of a study of vaccination effects on CD4 cells after COVID-19. Study conclusions and caveats: Small numbers of convalescent patients limited the study. It also lacked early post-infection timepoints.

Sequencing was performed with immunoSEQ multiplex PCR; in TCRdb, only in-frame clones are kept and a portion is missing. This sample has roughly 57,000 clones, with more than 75% found just once. The germline V gene encodes CDR1 MNHNY and CDR2 SVGAGI (reference sequence). V lost 6 bases and J 5 bases, leaving 16 bases between the germline ends. The CDR3 is 15 amino acids. The TCR sequence derives from a human donor who had a prior SARS-CoV-2 infection. This chain uses TRBV6-6 with TRBJ2-2; D is perhaps TRBD2 (6 bases). This material consisted of CD4+ T cells from PBMCs cultured with HIV peptides, taken before COVID-19 vaccination. Regarding subset: HIV-1 Nef peptide pool negative control/reference culture. As DNA, the CDR3 is TGTGCCAGCAGCTACCGCGCCGCGGGGACCGGGGAGCTGTTTTTT. Its translation: CASSYRAAGTGELFF.